This entry concerns a single T cell receptor beta chain. In the original analysis: It was from reference gene primer amplification that nucleated cell counts were estimated. Using immunoSEQ multiplex PCR, the repertoire was profiled, and TCRdb retains in-frame clones only, with some absent. From that table come the V and J calls and clone size; the DNA was used to work out D and trimming. The sample lists around 240,000 clones; 70% to 85% were seen once. There are 16 residues in the CDR3. Germline CDR1 is LNHDA and CDR2 is SQIVND (reference sequence). The J segment lost 2 bases and the V segment lost 6 bases, leaving 10 bases of the junction unmatched. This entry belongs to a study of blood T cell repertoires in COVID-19. Study-level background: Donors in the United States, Italy and Spain gave samples during acute or convalescent COVID-19. T cells, B-cell-depleted T cells, or PBMCs supplied cDNA or gDNA.

V usage is TRBV19 and J usage is TRBJ1-3; the match to TRBD1 covers 7 bases. The source is a woman older than 75 with acute or convalescent COVID-19. Sequencing was done on a sample of peripheral blood. In DNA, the CDR3 is TGTGCCAGTAGAGAAGGGTACAGGGGTACTGGAAACACCATATATTTT. Residues: CASREGYRGTGNTIYF.